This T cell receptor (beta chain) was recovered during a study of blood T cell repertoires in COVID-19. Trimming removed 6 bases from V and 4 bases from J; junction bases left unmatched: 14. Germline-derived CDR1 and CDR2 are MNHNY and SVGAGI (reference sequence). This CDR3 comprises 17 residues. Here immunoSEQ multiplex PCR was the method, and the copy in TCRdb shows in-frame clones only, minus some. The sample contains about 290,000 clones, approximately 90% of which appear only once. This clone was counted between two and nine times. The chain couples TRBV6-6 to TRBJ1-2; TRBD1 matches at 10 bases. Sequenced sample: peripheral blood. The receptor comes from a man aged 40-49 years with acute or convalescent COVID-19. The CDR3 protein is CASSRSGQGTSSYGYTF. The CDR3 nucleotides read TGTGCCAGCAGCCGATCGGGACAGGGGACAAGTAGCTATGGCTACACCTTC.